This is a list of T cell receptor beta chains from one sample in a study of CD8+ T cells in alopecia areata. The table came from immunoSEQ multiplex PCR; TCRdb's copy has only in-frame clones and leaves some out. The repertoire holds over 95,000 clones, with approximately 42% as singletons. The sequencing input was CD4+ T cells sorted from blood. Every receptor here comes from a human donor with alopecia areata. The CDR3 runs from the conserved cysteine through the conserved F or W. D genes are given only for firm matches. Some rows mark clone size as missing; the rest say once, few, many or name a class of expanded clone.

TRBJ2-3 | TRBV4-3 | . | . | CASSLTGSGTDTQYF | TGCGCCAGCAGTCTGACAGGCAGCGGGACAGATACGCAGTATTTT
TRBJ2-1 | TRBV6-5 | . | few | CASSYLTLGETNEQFF | TGTGCCAGCAGTTACTTGACCCTCGGGGAAACAAATGAGCAGTTCTTC
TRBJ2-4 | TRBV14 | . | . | CASSQESGGVKNIQYF | TGTGCCAGCAGCCAAGAGTCTGGGGGCGTGAAAAACATTCAGTACTTC
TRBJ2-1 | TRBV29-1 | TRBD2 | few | CSVAGLGLAGRGEQFF | TGCAGCGTTGCGGGCTTGGGACTAGCGGGACGGGGTGAGCAGTTCTTC
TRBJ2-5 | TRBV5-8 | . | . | CASSLAAGSQETQYF | TGTGCCAGCAGCTTGGCCGCGGGCAGCCAAGAGACCCAGTACTTC
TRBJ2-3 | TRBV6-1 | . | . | CASSGTTSGGTQYF | TGTGCCAGCAGTGGCACGACATCCGGGGGTACGCAGTATTTT
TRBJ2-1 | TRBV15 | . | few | CATSGTSTLYNEQFF | TGTGCCACCAGCGGTACTTCAACACTCTACAATGAGCAGTTCTTC
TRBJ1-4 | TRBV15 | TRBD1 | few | CATSSYRGSNEKLFF | TGTGCCACCAGCAGTTACAGGGGGTCTAATGAAAAACTGTTTTTT
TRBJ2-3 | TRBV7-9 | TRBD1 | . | CASSLTGVDTQYF | TGTGCCAGCAGCTTAACAGGGGTGGATACGCAGTATTTT
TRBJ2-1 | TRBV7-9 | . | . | CASSTSPGLGSYNEQFF | TGTGCCAGCAGCACGTCCCCGGGGCTAGGGTCCTACAATGAGCAGTTCTTC
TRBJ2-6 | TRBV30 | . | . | CAWSVGFAGANVLTF | TGTGCCTGGAGTGTAGGGTTTGCGGGGGCCAACGTCCTGACTTTC
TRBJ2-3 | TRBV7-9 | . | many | CASSFAGNTDTQYF | TGTGCCAGCAGCTTTGCGGGGAATACAGATACGCAGTATTTT
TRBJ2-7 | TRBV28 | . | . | CASSTGGKGPYEQYF | TGTGCCAGCAGTACGGGGGGCAAAGGGCCCTACGAGCAGTACTTC
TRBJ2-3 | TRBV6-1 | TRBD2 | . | CASSVTSGAYTDTQYF | TGTGCCAGCAGTGTTACTAGCGGGGCTTACACAGATACGCAGTATTTT
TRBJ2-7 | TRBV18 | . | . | CASSPLLGSYEQYF | TGTGCCAGCTCACCACTTCTGGGTTCCTACGAGCAGTACTTC
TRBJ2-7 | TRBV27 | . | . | CASSPRRQSYEQYF | TGTGCCAGCAGTCCGAGACGACAGTCCTACGAGCAGTACTTC
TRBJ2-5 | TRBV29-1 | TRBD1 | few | CSVDGQVETQYF | TGCAGCGTCGACGGACAGGTAGAGACCCAGTACTTC
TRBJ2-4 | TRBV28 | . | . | CATRSLGLAKNIQYF | TGTGCCACCAGGTCGTTGGGACTAGCCAAAAACATTCAGTACTTC
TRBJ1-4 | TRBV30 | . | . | CAWTPGRAVDRFF | TGTGCCTGGACCCCGGGACGGGCTGTAGATAGGTTTTTT
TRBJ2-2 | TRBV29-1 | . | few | CSVTNTGELFF | TGCAGCGTTACCAACACCGGGGAGCTGTTTTTT
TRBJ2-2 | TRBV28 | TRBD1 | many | CASSSPLQGARGELFF | TGTGCCAGCAGCTCCCCCCTACAGGGGGCGCGGGGGGAGCTGTTTTTT
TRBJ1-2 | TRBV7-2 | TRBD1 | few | CASSFGQGGSYGYTF | TGTGCCAGCAGCTTCGGACAGGGGGGTAGCTATGGCTACACCTTC
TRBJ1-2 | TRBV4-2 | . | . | CASSQQQGNYGYTF | TGTGCCAGCAGCCAACAACAGGGTAACTATGGCTACACCTTC
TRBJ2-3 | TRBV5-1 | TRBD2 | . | CASSLLAGGSADTQYF | TGCGCCAGCAGCTTATTAGCGGGAGGGAGTGCAGATACGCAGTATTTT
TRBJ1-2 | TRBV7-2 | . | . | CASSSDTKYGYTF | TGTGCCAGCAGCTCCGACACCAAATATGGCTACACCTTC
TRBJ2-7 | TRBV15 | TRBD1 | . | CATSRETGAYEQYF | TGTGCCACCAGCAGGGAGACAGGGGCCTACGAGCAGTACTTC
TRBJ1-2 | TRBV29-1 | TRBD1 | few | CSVERGTGGQPNYGYTF | TGCAGCGTTGAACGAGGGACAGGGGGACAGCCTAACTATGGCTACACCTTC
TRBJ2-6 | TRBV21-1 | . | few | CASSPRGSGANVLTF | TGTGCCAGCAGCCCCAGGGGGTCTGGGGCCAACGTCCTGACTTTC
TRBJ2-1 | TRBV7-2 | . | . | CASSLEFSRESYNEQFF | TGTGCCAGCAGCTTAGAATTTTCACGCGAGTCCTACAATGAGCAGTTCTTC
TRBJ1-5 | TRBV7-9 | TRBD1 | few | CASSPRTGNQPQHF | TGTGCCAGCAGCCCTAGGACAGGGAATCAGCCCCAGCATTTT
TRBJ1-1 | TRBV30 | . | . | CAWTTLRARSTEAFF | TGTGCCTGGACCACGTTGAGGGCTAGGAGCACTGAAGCTTTCTTT
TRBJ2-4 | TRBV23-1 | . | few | CASSHLAKNIQYF | TGCGCCAGCAGTCATTTGGCCAAGAACATTCAGTACTTC
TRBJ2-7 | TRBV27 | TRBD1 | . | CASSPRDRGLEQYF | TGTGCCAGCAGTCCCCGGGACAGGGGGCTCGAGCAGTACTTC
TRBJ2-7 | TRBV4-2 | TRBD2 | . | CASSRGLAGVPTYEQYF | TGTGCCAGCAGCCGCGGACTAGCGGGAGTCCCCACCTACGAGCAGTACTTC
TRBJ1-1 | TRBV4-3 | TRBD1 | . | CASSQYSRGLGNTEAFF | TGCGCCAGCAGCCAATATAGCAGGGGGTTAGGGAACACTGAAGCTTTCTTT
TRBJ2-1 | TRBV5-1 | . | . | CASSLEGPNEQFF | TGCGCCAGCAGCTTGGAAGGGCCAAATGAGCAGTTCTTC
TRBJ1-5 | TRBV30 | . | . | CAWKYGNQPQHF | TGTGCCTGGAAGTATGGCAATCAGCCCCAGCATTTT
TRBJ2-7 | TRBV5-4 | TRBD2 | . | CASSFSGGAVVREQYF | TGTGCCAGCAGCTTTAGCGGGGGGGCAGTGGTTCGCGAGCAGTACTTC
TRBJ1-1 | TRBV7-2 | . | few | CASSLSPRDTEAFF | TGTGCCAGCAGCTTATCCCCGAGGGACACTGAAGCTTTCTTT
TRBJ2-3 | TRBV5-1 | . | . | CASSLEQSSTDTQYF | TGCGCCAGCAGCCTCGAACAGAGTAGCACAGATACGCAGTATTTT